Described below is a single TCR beta chain sequence and its context. This specimen comes from a study of T cells after posttransplantation cyclophosphamide. Clones were sequenced by immunoSEQ multiplex PCR, and TCRdb holds only the in-frame ones, with some missing. Of approximately 30,000 clones listed, roughly 90% are singletons. CDR3 length: 13 residues. The germline gives CDR1 SGDLS, CDR2 YYNGEE. Trimming at V came to 5 bases and at J to 8 bases, leaving 6 bases not matched to a gene. The chain combines TRBV9 with TRBJ1-2; 10 bases agree with TRBD1. This TCR derives from a middle-aged woman with a blood cancer, CMV-positive, and with a related stem cell donor. The sample was PBMCs. CDR3 in amino acids: CASRGQGEGGYTF. In nucleotides, the CDR3 is TGTGCCAGCAGAGGACAGGGGGAGGGCGGCTACACCTTC. The full variable domain, completed using reference TRBV9 and TRBJ1-2, is DSGVTQTPKHLITATGQRVTLRCSPRSGDLSVYWYQQSLDQGLQFLIQYYNGEERAKGNILERFSAQQFPDLHSELNLSSLELGDSALYFCASRGQGEGGYTFGSGTRLTVV.